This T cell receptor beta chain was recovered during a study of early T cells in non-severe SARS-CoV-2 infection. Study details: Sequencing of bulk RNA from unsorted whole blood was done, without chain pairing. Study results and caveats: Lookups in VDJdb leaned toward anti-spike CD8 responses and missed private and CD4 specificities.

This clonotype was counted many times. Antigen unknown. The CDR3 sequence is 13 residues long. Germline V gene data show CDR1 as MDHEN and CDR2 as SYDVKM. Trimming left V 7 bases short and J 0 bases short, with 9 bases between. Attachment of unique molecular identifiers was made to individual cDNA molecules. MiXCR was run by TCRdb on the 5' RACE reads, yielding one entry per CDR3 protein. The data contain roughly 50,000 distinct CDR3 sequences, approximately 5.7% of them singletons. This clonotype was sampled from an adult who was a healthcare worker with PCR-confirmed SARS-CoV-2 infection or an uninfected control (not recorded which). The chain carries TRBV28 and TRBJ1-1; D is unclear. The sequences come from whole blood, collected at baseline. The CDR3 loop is CASIPYLNTEAFF. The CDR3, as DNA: TGTGCCAGCATCCCCTACCTGAACACTGAAGCTTTCTTT.